The 20 T cell receptor beta chains in this list originate from one sample, sequenced in a study of blood T cell repertoires in COVID-19. Using immunoSEQ multiplex PCR, the repertoire was profiled, and TCRdb retains in-frame clones only, with some absent. The data show roughly 280,000 clones, with 86% seen just once and over 8% held by the top ten. The material sequenced was peripheral blood. Receptor source: a man aged 35-49 years with active or convalescent COVID-19.

The chain combines TRBV5-4 with TRBJ2-3; TRBD1 agrees at 9 bases. V shed 4 bases and J 6 bases; nucleotides not matched to a gene: 6. Per the germline V gene, CDR1 is SGHNT and CDR2 is YYREEE (reference sequence). This CDR3 spans 14 amino acids. The CDR3 region has the DNA TGTGCCAGCAGCGAAGGGACAGGGACCGATACGCAGTATTTT. Its protein is CASSEGTGTDTQYF.

The chain uses TRBV11-2 and TRBJ2-7; TRBD2 matches 7 bases. Trimming cost V 5 bases and J 7 bases; bases outside gene matches: 11. This CDR3 region has 14 residues. Germline V gene lookup returns CDR1 SGHAT and CDR2 FQNNGV. DNA of the CDR3: TGTGCCAGCAGCCCTATCTGGCAGGGAGGGGAGCAGTACTTC. Its protein is CASSPIWQGGEQYF.

The chain uses TRBV24-1 and TRBJ1-6; 7 bases fit TRBD1. The junction had 5 bases not matched to a gene; V was cut back by 9 bases and J by 7 bases. The germline CDR1 and CDR2 sequences are KGHDR and SFDVKD. The CDR3 runs to 13 residues. CDR3 residues: CATRGTANSPLHF. DNA of the CDR3: TGTGCCACCCGCGGGACAGCGAATTCACCCCTCCACTTT.

This rearrangement joins TRBV29-1 to TRBJ2-3, with D possibly TRBD2 on 7 matching bases. The CDR3 runs 12 residues. Germline loops: CDR1 SQVTM, CDR2 ANQGSEA. Trimming cost V 7 bases and J 4 bases, with 12 bases left between them. The CDR3 sequence is CSARGGADTQYF. The CDR3 DNA reads TGCAGCGCAAGAGGGGGGGCAGATACGCAGTATTTT.

CDR3 bases: TGTGCCAGCAGCGTAGGACAGGGGGAGGACCAGCCCCAGCATTTT. This codes for CASSVGQGEDQPQHF. The chain links TRBV9 to TRBJ1-5; 9 nucleotides match TRBD1. The CDR3 covers 15 residues. Trimming cost V 0 bases and J 7 bases; bases outside gene matches: 5. The germline V gene encodes CDR1 SGDLS and CDR2 YYNGEE.

The chain has TRBV6-6 and TRBJ2-3; 12 bases line up with TRBD2. V shed 5 bases and J 1 base; nucleotides not matched to a gene: 10. Looked up from germline, CDR1 is MNHNY and CDR2 is SVGAGI (reference sequence). The CDR3 contains 18 residues. The CDR3 DNA is TGTGCCAGCAGTCCCTGGACTAGCGGGGATTTTGGCACAGATACGCAGTATTTT. Translation gives CASSPWTSGDFGTDTQYF.

As regards this clone: At one end the junction does not follow the germline gene, possibly because of a read error. The chain joins TRBV7-7 to TRBJ2-1, with 11 bases aligning to TRBD2. This CDR3 region has 17 residues. Germline CDR1 and CDR2: SSHAT and FNYEAQ (reference sequence). CDR3 nucleotide sequence: TGTGCTAGCAGCGAAACCTCTTCACTAGCGGGAGTCCATGAGCAGTTCTTC. Translated: CASSETSSLAGVHEQFF.

The V gene is TRBV27, the J gene TRBJ1-2; the match to TRBD1 covers 7 bases. The CDR3 covers 13 residues. V shed 6 bases, J shed 8 bases, and the junction held 9 bases outside the gene matches. The germline CDR1 and CDR2 sequences are MNHEY and SMNVEV (reference sequence). The CDR3 sequence is CASRSRQGGGYTF. The CDR3 DNA is TGTGCCAGCAGAAGCAGACAGGGTGGGGGCTACACCTTC.

The chain recombines TRBV7-9 with TRBJ2-1, with 7 positions matching TRBD2. Trimming removed 5 bases from V and 8 bases from J; junction bases left unmatched: 9. CDR1 and CDR2 from the germline V gene are SEHNR and FQNEAQ (reference sequence). The CDR3 contains 14 residues. The CDR3 sequence is CASSLGLVRDEQFF. CDR3 sequence (DNA): TGTGCCAGCAGCCTCGGACTAGTTCGCGATGAGCAGTTCTTC.

The chain couples TRBV6-5 to TRBJ1-2; TRBD1 might be the D (5 bases). This CDR3 comprises 16 residues. Germline V gene sequence: CDR1 MNHEY, CDR2 SVGAGI. V lost 2 bases to trimming and J lost 8 bases, with 21 bases between them. This CDR3 reads CASSYSSNDRPSGYTF. Written as DNA, the CDR3 is TGTGCCAGCAGTTACAGTTCCAACGACAGACCGAGCGGCTACACCTTC.

The chain carries TRBV9 and TRBJ1-3, with 8 nucleotides matching TRBD1. CDR3 size: 18 residues. The trim removed 3 bases at V and 3 bases at J, leaving 14 bases unmatched. CDR1 and CDR2 (germline): SGDLS, YYNGEE. The CDR3 spells CASSDAPLDRVGGNTIYF. In nucleotides, the CDR3 is TGTGCCAGCAGCGACGCCCCCTTGGACAGGGTCGGTGGAAACACCATATATTTT.

This chain uses TRBV9 with TRBJ2-1, with 8 bases lining up with TRBD2. Trimming took 3 bases from V and 4 from J; bases not matched to a gene: 6. Per germline, CDR1 SGDLS and CDR2 YYNGEE. This CDR3 is 15 amino acids long. The CDR3 protein is CASSGGGGRYNEQFF. The CDR3 DNA reads TGTGCCAGCAGCGGAGGCGGCGGGAGGTACAATGAGCAGTTCTTC.

The chain has TRBV9 and TRBJ1-5, with TRBD1 identical over 7 bases. The germline gives CDR1 SGDLS, CDR2 YYNGEE. CDR3 size: 14 residues. The V segment lost 3 bases and the J segment 3 bases; nucleotides outside the gene matches: 3. CDR3 sequence (DNA): TGTGCCAGCAGCGAAGGGACAGTCAATCAGCCCCAGCATTTT. This encodes CASSEGTVNQPQHF.

V usage is TRBV30 and J usage is TRBJ1-2; TRBD1 matches 8 bases. The V and J ends lost 1 base and 1 base, in that order; junction bases with no gene match: 8. This CDR3 is 16 amino acids long. In germline, CDR1 is GTSNPN, CDR2 SVGIG (reference sequence). CDR3 nucleotides: TGTGCCTGGAGTGGCCGACAGGGGAAGGGTAACTATGGCTACACCTTC. Protein sequence: CAWSGRQGKGNYGYTF.

V gene TRBV3-1 (or the pseudogene TRBV3-2) combines with J gene TRBJ1-2; TRBD1 aligns across 7 bases. The CDR3 length is 13 residues. With 4 bases clipped from V and 6 bases from J, the junction kept 5 bases outside the gene matches. Germline loops: CDR1 LGHDT, CDR2 YNNKEL (reference sequence). CDR3 protein: CASSPRQGDGYTF. As DNA, the CDR3 is TGTGCCAGCAGCCCGAGACAGGGCGATGGCTACACCTTC.

The CDR3 bases are TGTGCCAGCAGCCAAGATTCGCGCTACGAGCAGTACTTC. This gives the protein CASSQDSRYEQYF. This sequence joins TRBV14 and TRBJ2-7; D unresolved. Trimming left V 0 bases short and J 3 bases short, with 6 bases between. Germline CDR1 and CDR2: SGHDN and FVKESK. The CDR3 consists of 13 residues.

The rearrangement joins TRBV6-6 to TRBJ2-3; 8 nucleotides line up with TRBD2. V was pared by 7 bases and J by 4 bases, with 7 bases of the junction left unmatched. Per the germline V gene, CDR1 is MNHNY and CDR2 is SVGAGI (reference sequence). CDR3 length: 14 amino acids. The CDR3 DNA is TGTGCCAGCATGGGCCGGGAGGGATCAGATACGCAGTATTTT. Translating gives CASMGREGSDTQYF.

The chain is built from TRBV5-1 and TRBJ2-2; perhaps TRBD2 as D (6 bases). The CDR3 totals 15 residues. V shed 3 bases and J shed 3 bases, with 12 bases lying between them. CDR1 is SGHRS, CDR2 YFSETQ, per germline. Written as DNA, the CDR3 is TGCGCCAGCAGCTCAGGCGCGGGGTACACCGGGGAGCTGTTTTTT. This codes for CASSSGAGYTGELFF.

This clone was counted between two and nine times. V usage is TRBV28 and J usage is TRBJ1-2; 8 nucleotides agree with TRBD1. The germline CDR1 and CDR2 sequences are MDHEN and SYDVKM. The CDR3 contains 17 residues. Trimming took 4 bases from V and 6 from J; bases not matched to a gene: 16. The CDR3 region has the DNA TGTGCCAGCAGTTCCTACCATACAGGGGGACTTTCGCATGGCTACACCTTC. Residues: CASSSYHTGGLSHGYTF.

V and J are TRBV5-6 and TRBJ1-3; no clear D gene. Germline V CDR1 and CDR2: SGHDT, YYEEEE. With 0 bases removed from V and 0 bases from J, the gap between germline ends came to 13 bases. There are 17 residues in the CDR3. The CDR3 DNA reads TGTGCCAGCAGCTTGGCCGCGGGTGGGTACTCTGGAAACACCATATATTTT. This gives the protein CASSLAAGGYSGNTIYF.